This T cell receptor (beta chain) was recorded in a study of blood T cell repertoires in COVID-19. Overall study context: Acute-phase and convalescent COVID-19 samples originated in the United States, Italy and Spain. Sample material is recorded as cDNA or gDNA derived from T cells, B-cell-depleted T cells, or PBMCs.

In the original processing: Cell counts per sample came from amplifying reference gene primers. Here immunoSEQ multiplex PCR was the method, and the copy in TCRdb shows in-frame clones only, minus some. V and J calls and clone size are as listed in that table; D and trimming were resolved from the DNA. The sample carries about 180,000 clones, 70% to 85% recorded once. The Seattle patients, enrolled during active infection, were followed longitudinally. Between the trimmed V and J ends, which lost 4 bases and 2 bases, there was a span of 10 bases. Looked up from germline, CDR1 is MNHEY and CDR2 is SVGAGI. This CDR3 is built from 14 residues.

This chain joins TRBV6-5 and TRBJ2-3, with D maybe TRBD1 (6 bases). The clonotype originates from a man at least 80 years old with COVID-19, enrolled during active disease. Sequences were obtained from peripheral blood. The CDR3 sequence: CASSSGTITDTQYF. For the CDR3, the DNA is TGTGCCAGCAGTTCCGGGACAATCACAGATACGCAGTATTTT.